This T cell receptor (beta chain) is drawn from a study of blood T cells in healthy people across ages. This clonotype was counted once. Antigen: not known. A second PCR, run for about 6 to 11 cycles, used a sample-barcoded 5' primer plus a J-beta primer mix. In TCRdb, the 5' RACE reads were re-called with MiXCR into one record per CDR3 protein. The sample records 1.5 million to 2 million distinct CDR3 sequences, roughly 27% being singletons. The CDR3 covers 16 residues. V dropped 0 bases and J dropped 1; count of bases not matched to a gene: 5. Germline CDR1 reads LGHNA; CDR2 reads YNFKEQ. Each donor gave 9.5 to 10 milliliters of peripheral blood. Regarding the study as a whole: A conclusive naive versus antigen-experienced comparison was prevented by the unsorted PBMCs. TCR beta diversity, measured per million T cells, fell in a roughly linear way with age.

The TCR was taken from a woman in her 30s in good health. The V and J genes are TRBV4-2 and TRBJ1-2; 7 bases fit TRBD1. Specimen: blood. The DNA of the CDR3 is TGTGCCAGCAGCCAAGAAAACAGGGGAAATAACTATGGCTACACCTTC. Protein product: CASSQENRGNNYGYTF.